This T cell receptor beta chain comes out of a study of shared clonotypes between healthy human individuals. Broader study findings: Sequencing depth was expected to affect clonotype sharing among donors.

The repertoire was sequenced with immunoSEQ multiplex PCR; TCRdb's copy has only in-frame clones and lacks some. The table records around 2.1 million clones, 85% to 95% of them present only once. The junction had 5 bases not matched to a gene; V was cut back by 5 bases and J by 3 bases. CDR3 length equals 14 residues. In germline, CDR1 is SNHLY, CDR2 FYNNEI. CD8 cells regarded as naive lacked CD45RO, were positively chosen for CCR7, and omitted terminally differentiated effector memory CD45RA+ cells. About this clone itself: The antigen remains undetermined.

This TCR derives from a man younger than 35 in good health. Some clones in this sample may be carry-over from other donors' samples. The chain has TRBV2 and TRBJ2-7, with TRBD2 matching 9 bases. Specimen: naive CD8+ T cells from PBMCs. The CDR3 loop is CASSPGTSSYEQYF. The CDR3 DNA reads TGTGCCAGCAGTCCCGGGACTAGCAGCTACGAGCAGTACTTC.